This T cell receptor (beta chain) was obtained from a study of monozygotic twins with inflammatory bowel disease. Each TCR library used 3500 ng of total RNA. TCRdb reworked the 5' RACE reads into one entry per CDR3 protein, no DNA. In all, the sample yields 150,000 to 200,000 distinct CDR3 sequences. Study-level findings and limits: Cells of different T cell subtypes could not be told apart. Patient repertoires may have gained variability from differing immunosuppressive treatments.

To note about this clonotype: Its specificity is unknown.

This TCR was recovered from a human donor with ulcerative colitis or Crohn's disease, or a healthy co-twin of an affected twin (not recorded which). The sample taken for sequencing was blood.

The CDR3: CAWTGLYGYTF. This chain joins TRBV30 and TRBJ1-2. Germline loops: CDR1 GTSNPN, CDR2 SVGIG (reference sequence). This CDR3 region has 11 residues. The full variable domain, in which reference TRBV30 and TRBJ1-2 provide the parts outside the CDR3, is SQTIHQWPATLVQPVGSPLSLECTVEGTSNPNLYWYRQAAGRGLQLLFYSVGIGQISSEVPQNLSASRPQDRQFILSSKKLLLSDSGFYLCAWTGLYGYTFGSGTRLTVV.